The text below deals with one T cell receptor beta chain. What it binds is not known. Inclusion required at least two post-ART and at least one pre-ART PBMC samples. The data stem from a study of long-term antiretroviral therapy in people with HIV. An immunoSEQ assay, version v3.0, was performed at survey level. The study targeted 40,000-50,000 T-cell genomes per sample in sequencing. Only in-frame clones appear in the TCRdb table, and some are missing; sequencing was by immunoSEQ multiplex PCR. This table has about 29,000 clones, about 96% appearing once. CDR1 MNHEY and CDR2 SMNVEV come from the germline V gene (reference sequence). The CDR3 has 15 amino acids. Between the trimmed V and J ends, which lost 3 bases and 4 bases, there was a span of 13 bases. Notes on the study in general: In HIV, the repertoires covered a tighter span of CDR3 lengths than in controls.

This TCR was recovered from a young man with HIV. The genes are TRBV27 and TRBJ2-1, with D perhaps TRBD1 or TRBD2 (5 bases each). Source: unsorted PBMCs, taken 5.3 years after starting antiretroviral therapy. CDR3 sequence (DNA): TGTGCCAGCAGTTTGGTGGGGGTCAGATACAATGAGCAGTTCTTC. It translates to CASSLVGVRYNEQFF.